Below, 9 T cell receptor beta chains from the same sample are listed, as sequenced in a study of blood T cell repertoires in COVID-19. This table comes from immunoSEQ multiplex PCR, and its TCRdb copy is limited to in-frame clones, with some not included. The table includes fewer than 70,000 clones, 85% to 90% detected once. Sequenced: peripheral blood. The receptors come from a human donor in a cohort sampled during active COVID-19.

The chain employs TRBV28 and TRBJ2-1; D is possibly TRBD2 (6 bases). The length of the CDR3 is 14 residues. CDR1 and CDR2 (germline): MDHEN, SYDVKM. V was shortened by 8 bases and J by 5 bases, with 16 bases between the two germline ends. CDR3 amino acids: CASGLPGLNNEQFF. The CDR3 DNA reads as TGTGCCAGCGGACTCCCCGGACTAAACAATGAGCAGTTCTTC.

The count of this clone is one. CDR3 in amino acids: CASSVLDRSTDTQYF. CDR3 bases: TGTGCCAGCAGTGTTTTAGACAGGAGCACAGATACGCAGTATTTT. The rearrangement joins TRBV25-1 to TRBJ2-3, with D tentatively TRBD1 (6 bases). With 4 bases removed from V and 0 bases from J, the gap between germline ends came to 11 bases. Germline V gene data show CDR1 as MGHDK and CDR2 as SYGVNS. The length of the CDR3 is 15 residues.

The V and J genes are TRBV4-1 and TRBJ2-7, with D perhaps TRBD2 (5 bases). Germline values: CDR1 MGHRA, CDR2 YSYEKL. V lost 1 base, J lost 5 bases, and 15 bases lay in between. The length of the CDR3 is 15 residues. Here the CDR3 DNA reads TGCGCCAGCAGCCAAGTTGGAGGCGTTCTGAACGAGCAGTACTTC. Residues: CASSQVGGVLNEQYF.

This chain links TRBV7-9 with TRBJ1-4; 7 nucleotides agree with TRBD1. Germline V gene data show CDR1 as SEHNR and CDR2 as FQNEAQ (reference sequence). Trimming took 5 bases from V and 8 from J; bases not matched to a gene: 11. The CDR3 runs 15 residues. CDR3 amino acids: CASSEGARGEEKLFF. The CDR3 nucleotides are TGTGCCAGCAGCGAGGGGGCGAGAGGTGAGGAAAAACTGTTTTTT.

The chain recombines TRBV7-9 with TRBJ2-1, with 7 bases fitting TRBD1. The germline V gene encodes CDR1 SEHNR and CDR2 FQNEAQ (reference sequence). The CDR3 spans 16 residues. V shed 7 bases and J 7 bases; nucleotides not matched to a gene: 16. As DNA, the CDR3 is TGTGCCAGCACCCCAAGGTCCGGGACAGCAAGGAATGAGCAGTTCTTC. It translates to CASTPRSGTARNEQFF. Using reference TRBV7-9 and TRBJ2-1 for the parts outside the CDR3, the full variable domain is DTGVSQNPRHKITKRGQNVTFRCDPISEHNRLYWYRQTLGQGPEFLTYFQNEAQLEKSRLLSDRFSAERPKGSFSTLEIQRTEQGDSAMYLCASTPRSGTARNEQFFGPGTRLTVL.

The chain links TRBV5-5 to TRBJ2-2; tentatively, D is TRBD2 (5 bases). Germline lookup yields CDR1 SGHKS and CDR2 YYEKEE (reference sequence). V was cut by 1 base and J by 0 bases, with 10 bases left in between. This CDR3 contains 16 residues. CDR3 sequence reads: CASSLYTGTNTGELFF. The CDR3, as DNA: TGTGCCAGCAGCTTGTACACCGGGACGAACACCGGGGAGCTGTTTTTT. The full variable domain, in which reference TRBV5-5 and TRBJ2-2 provide the parts outside the CDR3, is DAGVTQSPTHLIKTRGQQVTLRCSPISGHKSVSWYQQVLGQGPQFIFQYYEKEERGRGNFPDRFSARQFPNYSSELNVNALLLGDSALYLCASSLYTGTNTGELFFGEGSRLTVL.

The V call is TRBV7-9, the J call TRBJ2-7; 8 nucleotides match TRBD1. The trim removed 5 bases at V and 8 bases at J, leaving 5 bases unmatched. The CDR3 runs 12 residues. Germline lookup yields CDR1 SEHNR and CDR2 FQNEAQ (reference sequence). The CDR3 DNA is TGTGCCAGCAGCCCTACAGGGGGTAAGCAGTACTTC. It is translated as CASSPTGGKQYF. Full variable domain (rest looked up from reference TRBV7-9 and TRBJ2-7): DTGVSQNPRHKITKRGQNVTFRCDPISEHNRLYWYRQTLGQGPEFLTYFQNEAQLEKSRLLSDRFSAERPKGSFSTLEIQRTEQGDSAMYLCASSPTGGKQYFGPGTRLTVT.

This clone was seen a handful of times. The V gene is TRBV11-2, the J gene TRBJ2-7; 7 bases line up with TRBD2. J lost 3 bases, V lost 8 bases, and 10 bases had no gene match. This CDR3 has 14 residues. From germline, CDR1 is SGHAT and CDR2 FQNNGV. The CDR3 DNA sequence: TGTGCCAGCGCGGCGGCGGGAGAGTTCTACGAGCAGTACTTC. The encoded protein is CASAAAGEFYEQYF.

The J gene is TRBJ1-2, the V gene TRBV6-5, with 10 bases identical to TRBD1. Looked up from germline, CDR1 is MNHEY and CDR2 is SVGAGI. Trimming removed 8 bases from V and 6 bases from J; junction bases left unmatched: 12. This CDR3 comprises 15 residues. CDR3 in amino acids: CASHLDRGLSNGYTF. As DNA, the CDR3 is TGTGCCAGCCACTTAGACAGGGGGCTGTCTAATGGCTACACCTTC.